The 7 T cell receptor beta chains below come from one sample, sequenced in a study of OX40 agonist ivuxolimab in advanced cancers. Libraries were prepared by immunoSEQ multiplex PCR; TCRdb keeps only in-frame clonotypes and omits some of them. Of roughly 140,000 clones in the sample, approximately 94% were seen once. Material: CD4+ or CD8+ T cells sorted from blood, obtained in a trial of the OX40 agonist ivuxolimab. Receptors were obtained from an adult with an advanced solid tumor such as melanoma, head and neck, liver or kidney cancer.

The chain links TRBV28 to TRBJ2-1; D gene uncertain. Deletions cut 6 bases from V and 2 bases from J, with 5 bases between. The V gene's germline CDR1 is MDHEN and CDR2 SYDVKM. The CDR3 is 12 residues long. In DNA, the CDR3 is TGTGCCAGCAGAGACACCTACAATGAGCAGTTCTTC. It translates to CASRDTYNEQFF.

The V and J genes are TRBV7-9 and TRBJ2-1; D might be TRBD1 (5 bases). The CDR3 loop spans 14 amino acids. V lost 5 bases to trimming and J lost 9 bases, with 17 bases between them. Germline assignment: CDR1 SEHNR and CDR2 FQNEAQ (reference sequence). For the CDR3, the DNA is TGTGCCAGCAGCAAGTCCGGCAGGGTGGGTGAGCAGTTCTTC. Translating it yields CASSKSGRVGEQFF.

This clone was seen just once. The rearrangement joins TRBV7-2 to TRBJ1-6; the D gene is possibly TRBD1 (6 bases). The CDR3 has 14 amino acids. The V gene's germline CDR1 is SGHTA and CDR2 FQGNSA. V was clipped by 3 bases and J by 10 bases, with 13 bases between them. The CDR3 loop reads CASSLGQFPSPLHF. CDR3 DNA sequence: TGTGCCAGCAGCTTGGGACAATTTCCCTCACCCCTCCACTTT.

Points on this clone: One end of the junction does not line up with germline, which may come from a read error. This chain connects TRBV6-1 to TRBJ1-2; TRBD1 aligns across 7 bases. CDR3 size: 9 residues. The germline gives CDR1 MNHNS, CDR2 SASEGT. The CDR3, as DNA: TGTGCCAGCGGGGACAGTCGATTCTTC. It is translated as CASGDSRFF.

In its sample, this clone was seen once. Here the CDR3 DNA reads TGTGCCAGCAGCTTAGCCGGGACAGTCACTGAAGCTTTCTTT. Its protein is CASSLAGTVTEAFF. The rearrangement joins TRBV7-9 to TRBJ1-1; 7 nucleotides align to TRBD1. V trimming: 0 bases; J trimming: 4 bases; junction bases outside the gene matches: 2. The germline V gene encodes CDR1 SEHNR and CDR2 FQNEAQ (reference sequence). The CDR3 is made up of 14 amino acids.

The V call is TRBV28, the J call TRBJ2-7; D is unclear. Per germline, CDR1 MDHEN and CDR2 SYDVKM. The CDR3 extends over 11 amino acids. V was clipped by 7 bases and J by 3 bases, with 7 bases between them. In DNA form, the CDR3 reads TGTGCCAGCAAAAGGGACTACGAGCAGTACTTC. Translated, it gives CASKRDYEQYF.

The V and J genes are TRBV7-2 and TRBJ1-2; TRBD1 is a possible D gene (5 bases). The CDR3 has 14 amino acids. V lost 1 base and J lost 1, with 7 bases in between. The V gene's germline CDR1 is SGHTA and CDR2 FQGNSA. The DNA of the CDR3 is TGTGCCAGCAGCTTAGTTAGGGGTAACTATGGCTACACCTTC. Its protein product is CASSLVRGNYGYTF.